Shown below are 16 T cell receptor beta chains from a single sample sequenced in a study of CD8+ T cells in alopecia areata. After isolation, RNA underwent reverse transcription to generate cDNA as the sequencing template. This table comes from immunoSEQ multiplex PCR, and its TCRdb copy is limited to in-frame clones, with some not included. The repertoire has approximately 66,000 clones, approximately 58% of them found once; the top ten carry approximately 15%. Sequencing was performed on CD8+ T cells sorted from blood, taken at week 0. Source of these receptors: a human donor with alopecia areata.

The rearrangement links TRBV4-1 to TRBJ1-5; D is unclear. The CDR3 length is 13 residues. Trimming shortened V by 1 base and J by 1 base, and 2 bases separated the two germline ends. Germline V CDR1 and CDR2: MGHRA, YSYEKL. The CDR3 is CASSQASNQPQHF. The CDR3 coding sequence is TGCGCCAGCAGCCAAGCCAGCAATCAGCCCCAGCATTTT.

The CDR3: CASSLMQESNYGYTF. CDR3 in DNA: TGTGCCAGCAGTCTAATGCAGGAGTCTAACTATGGCTACACCTTC. This chain uses TRBV27 with TRBJ1-2; D not certain. Germline V gene sequence: CDR1 MNHEY, CDR2 SMNVEV (reference sequence). Between the trimmed V and J ends, which lost 5 bases and 0 bases, there was a span of 13 bases. This CDR3 region has 15 residues.

This chain connects TRBV5-6 to TRBJ1-5, with TRBD1 as a possible D gene (6 bases). V lost 2 bases and J lost 7, with 7 bases in between. The CDR3 runs 12 residues. The germline gives CDR1 SGHDT, CDR2 YYEEEE. CDR3 sequence: CASSLQGQPQHF. The CDR3 DNA sequence: TGTGCCAGCAGCTTACAGGGCCAGCCCCAGCATTTT.

This chain uses TRBV2 with TRBJ1-1; 7 bases line up with TRBD1. Germline CDR1 reads SNHLY; CDR2 reads FYNNEI. With V trimmed by 4 bases and J by 4 bases, 9 bases remained unmatched. There are 15 residues in the CDR3. Here the CDR3 DNA reads TGTGCCAGCAGTGCCGATGAGACAGGGTTCACTGAAGCTTTCTTT. Protein sequence: CASSADETGFTEAFF.

The chain recombines TRBV14 with TRBJ2-2; D is unresolved. Germline V gene data show CDR1 as SGHDN and CDR2 as FVKESK. V lost 3 bases to trimming and J lost 4 bases, with 12 bases between them. The CDR3 has 15 residues. Here the CDR3 reads CASSQRGLGTGELFF. Written as DNA, the CDR3 is TGTGCCAGCAGCCAGCGAGGTCTAGGCACCGGGGAGCTGTTTTTT.

This clone was seen a few times. This chain links TRBV9 with TRBJ1-5; 10 positions agree with TRBD1. Germline CDR1 is SGDLS and CDR2 is YYNGEE. There are 19 residues in the CDR3. Germline trimming cut 3 bases from V and 2 bases from J; bases unmatched to any gene: 14. In DNA, the CDR3 is TGTGCCAGCAGCGAGGCCGGGACAGGGGAGAGTTTACGCAATCAGCCCCAGCATTTT. Protein product: CASSEAGTGESLRNQPQHF.

The J gene is TRBJ2-5, the V gene TRBV5-4; no clear D gene. The V end was cut by 3 bases, the J end by 5 bases, with 14 bases between. This CDR3 has 14 residues. Germline-derived CDR1 and CDR2 are SGHNT and YYREEE (reference sequence). The CDR3 DNA reads TGTGCCAGCAGCTGGGTTGGGAATCGGGAGACCCAGTACTTC. Translated, it gives CASSWVGNRETQYF.

The chain carries TRBV5-1 and TRBJ1-2; no firm D call. From germline, CDR1 is SGHRS and CDR2 YFSETQ. V lost 0 bases, J lost 4 bases, and 7 bases lay in between. CDR3 length: 13 amino acids. The CDR3 coding sequence is TGCGCCAGCAGCTTGGGGGAAAGCTATGGCTACACCTTC. Amino acid sequence: CASSLGESYGYTF.

The V call is TRBV6-4, the J call TRBJ2-1; 9 bases fit TRBD2. In germline, CDR1 is MRHNA, CDR2 SNTAGT. V lost 4 bases, J lost 0 bases, and 4 bases stayed unmatched. The CDR3 consists of 16 residues. CDR3 loop: CASSVRLADSYNEQFF. CDR3 DNA sequence: TGTGCCAGCAGTGTTAGACTAGCGGACTCCTACAATGAGCAGTTCTTC.

Here the CDR3 DNA reads TGTGCCAGCAGCCCCTCGTTAGGCCTCAATTCACCCCTCCACTTT. Protein: CASSPSLGLNSPLHF. J is TRBJ1-6 and V is TRBV9; D ambiguous. This CDR3 has 15 residues. Deletions cut 4 bases from V and 7 bases from J, with 15 bases between. CDR1 SGDLS and CDR2 YYNGEE come from the germline V gene. The variable domain in full, completed from reference TRBV9 and TRBJ1-6, reads DSGVTQTPKHLITATGQRVTLRCSPRSGDLSVYWYQQSLDQGLQFLIQYYNGEERAKGNILERFSAQQFPDLHSELNLSSLELGDSALYFCASSPSLGLNSPLHFGNGTRLTVT.

V and J are TRBV9 and TRBJ2-7, with D possibly matching TRBD1 (6 bases). V lost 3 bases, J lost 2 bases, and 9 bases lay in between. CDR1 and CDR2 (germline): SGDLS, YYNGEE. The CDR3 spans 13 residues. In DNA form, the CDR3 reads TGTGCCAGCAGCGCGACAGGAGCCTACGAGCAGTACTTC. Translating it yields CASSATGAYEQYF.

V is TRBV29-1 and J is TRBJ1-1; weak D call: TRBD1 (5 bases). V lost 2 bases to trimming and J lost 6 bases, with 10 bases between them. Germline lookup yields CDR1 SQVTM and CDR2 ANQGSEA. There are 12 residues in the CDR3. CDR3 nucleotides: TGCAGCGTTGAATTTGACAGCCCTGAAGCTTTCTTT. This sequence encodes CSVEFDSPEAFF.

This rearrangement joins TRBV7-2 to TRBJ2-1, with TRBD1 identical over 7 bases. The V and J ends lost 4 bases and 4 bases, in that order; junction bases with no gene match: 7. The CDR3 runs 15 residues. CDR1 and CDR2 from the germline V gene are SGHTA and FQGNSA. CDR3 region: CASSYAGTEYNEQFF. CDR3 DNA: TGTGCCAGCAGCTACGCCGGGACAGAATACAATGAGCAGTTCTTC.

The CDR3 spells CASSQGALVLHEQFF. The DNA of the CDR3 is TGCGCCAGCAGCCAAGGGGCACTAGTTCTCCATGAGCAGTTCTTC. The chain has TRBV4-3 and TRBJ2-1; weak D call: TRBD2 (5 bases). V lost 1 base to trimming and J lost 8 bases, with 15 bases between them. The germline V gene encodes CDR1 LGHNA and CDR2 YSLEER. This CDR3 is built from 15 residues.

As DNA, the CDR3 is TGTGCCAGCAGTTACCGGGAAGAATGGGAGACCCAGTACTTC. Protein: CASSYREEWETQYF. This chain links TRBV6-5 with TRBJ2-5, with a possible D match to TRBD2 (5 bases). Germline lookup yields CDR1 MNHEY and CDR2 SVGAGI. The CDR3 covers 14 residues. V shed 2 bases and J shed 5 bases, with 12 bases lying between them.

The chain carries TRBV28 and TRBJ2-5; 8 nucleotides align to TRBD1. Trimming cost V 8 bases and J 2 bases; bases outside gene matches: 7. The CDR3 is 14 amino acids. Germline V gives CDR1 MDHEN, CDR2 SYDVKM. The CDR3 DNA follows: TGTGCCAGCTCGGACAGGGCCTTTCAAGAGACCCAGTACTTC. Translation gives CASSDRAFQETQYF.